These 9 T cell receptor beta chains came from one sample sequenced in a study of regulatory T cells in long-lasting Graves disease. CDR3-region Arm-PCR and iRepertoire HTBI primers produced the TCR beta libraries. TCRdb independently ran MiXCR on the multiplex PCR reads; one entry per CDR3 protein. The sample has 350,000 to 450,000 distinct CDR3 sequences, 15% to 20% seen once. Regarding time point: newly diagnosed GD, antithyroid drugs for less than 3 months. Following extraction of RNA from PBMCs, that RNA was used to make the TCR library. This sample also belongs to another study, concerning T cells in Graves' hyperthyroidism and ophthalmopathy.

Sequencing used peripheral blood mononuclear cells (PBMCs), obtained at new diagnosis, from a patient treated with antithyroid drugs. The origin of the receptors is a man aged 35 to 55 with Graves disease.

The table lists this clonotype with a few counts. The V and J genes are TRBV9 and TRBJ1-1, with TRBD1 as a possible D gene (5 bases). Deletions cut 3 bases from V and 10 bases from J, with 19 bases between. Per the germline V gene, CDR1 is SGDLS and CDR2 is YYNGEE. The CDR3 spans 14 residues. The CDR3 here is CASSATEGRRGAFF. CDR3 nucleotide sequence: TGTGCCAGCAGCGCAACGGAGGGGAGGAGGGGAGCTTTCTTT.

The genes are TRBV29-1 and TRBJ1-1; D is ambiguous. This CDR3 contains 10 residues. V lost 4 bases to trimming and J lost 8 bases, with 8 bases between them. CDR1 and CDR2 (germline): SQVTM, ANQGSEA. The CDR3 reads CSVGSREAFF. In DNA form, the CDR3 reads TGCAGCGTTGGATCCCGGGAAGCTTTCTTT.

In its sample, this clonotype was seen many times. This chain joins TRBV30 and TRBJ2-2; no firm D call. The germline CDR1 and CDR2 sequences are GTSNPN and SVGIG (reference sequence). The CDR3 is made up of 12 amino acids. Trimming removed 4 bases at V and 6 bases at J, with 9 bases between. The CDR3 DNA reads TGTGCCTGGAACGGATTACCCGGGGAGCTGTTTTTT. It specifies CAWNGLPGELFF.

This clonotype was seen ten or more times. This rearrangement joins TRBV3-1 to TRBJ1-1; weak D call: TRBD1 (5 bases). V was pared by 4 bases and J by 11 bases, with 14 bases between. Germline V gene data show CDR1 as LGHDT and CDR2 as YNNKEL (reference sequence). This CDR3 region has 12 residues. The CDR3 region has the DNA TGTGCCAGCAGCCTACAGCCGGGGGTCGCTTTCTTT. Translation: CASSLQPGVAFF. The full variable domain, in which reference TRBV3-1 and TRBJ1-1 provide the parts outside the CDR3, is DTAVSQTPKYLVTQMGNDKSIKCEQNLGHDTMYWYKQDSKKFLKIMFSYNNKELIINETVPNRFSPKSPDKAHLNLHINSLELGDSAVYFCASSLQPGVAFFGQGTRLTVV.

This clonotype was seen repeatedly, ten times or more. This chain joins TRBV5-1 and TRBJ2-1, with unresolved D. V lost 0 bases and J 6 bases, leaving 13 bases between the germline ends. Germline CDR1 reads SGHRS; CDR2 reads YFSETQ. This CDR3 has 15 residues. Here the CDR3 reads CASSLARVSGNEQFF. In DNA form, the CDR3 reads TGCGCCAGCAGCTTGGCCCGGGTGAGTGGCAATGAGCAGTTCTTC.

This clonotype was picked up a small number of times. The chain joins TRBV6-1 to TRBJ1-5; the match to TRBD1 covers 7 bases. The ends lost 2 bases at V and 5 bases at J; junction bases unmatched: 0. The CDR3 is 13 amino acids. Germline V gives CDR1 MNHNS, CDR2 SASEGT. The CDR3 nucleotides read TGTGCCAGCAGTGAAAGGGGGCATCAGCCCCAGCATTTT. Translation: CASSERGHQPQHF.

The rearrangement joins TRBV6-1 to TRBJ2-3, with D possibly TRBD2 on 5 matching bases. The CDR3 runs 12 residues. Germline loops: CDR1 MNHNS, CDR2 SASEGT. Trimming left V 6 bases short and J 6 bases short, with 10 bases between. DNA of the CDR3: TGTGCCAGCAGCAGACTAAGGGATACGCAGTATTTT. It yields the protein CASSRLRDTQYF.

This clonotype occurred many times. The chain employs TRBV29-1 and TRBJ2-7, with a weak D call TRBD1 (5 bases). The CDR3 has 14 amino acids. Trimming removed 0 bases from V and 5 bases from J, with 14 bases in between. The germline CDR1 and CDR2 sequences are SQVTM and ANQGSEA. DNA for the CDR3: TGCAGCGTTGAAGATCTTCAGGGTATAAACGAGCAGTACTTC. Amino acids: CSVEDLQGINEQYF.

The table lists this clonotype with many counts. The chain uses TRBV5-1 and TRBJ2-3, with 8 bases that match TRBD2. The CDR3 is 17 amino acids. V shed 0 bases, J shed 1 base, and the junction held 7 bases outside the gene matches. From germline, CDR1 is SGHRS and CDR2 YFSETQ. CDR3 in DNA: TGCGCCAGCAGCTTGGGACCCAGCGGGGGCGGCACAGATACGCAGTATTTT. Amino acid sequence: CASSLGPSGGGTDTQYF.